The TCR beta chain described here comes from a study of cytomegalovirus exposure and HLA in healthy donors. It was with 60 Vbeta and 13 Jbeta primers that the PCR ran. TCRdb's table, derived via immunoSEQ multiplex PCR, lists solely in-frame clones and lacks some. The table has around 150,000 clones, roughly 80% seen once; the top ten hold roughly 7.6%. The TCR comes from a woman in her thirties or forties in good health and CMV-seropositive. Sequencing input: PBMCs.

The CDR3 sequence is CASSGTEPYEQYF. DNA for the CDR3: TGTGCCAGCTCCGGGACAGAACCCTACGAGCAGTACTTC. J is TRBJ2-7 and V is TRBV18; 7 nucleotides match TRBD1. The CDR3 covers 13 residues. Trimming took 6 bases from V and 2 from J; bases not matched to a gene: 4. CDR1 is KGHSH, CDR2 LQKENI, per germline.